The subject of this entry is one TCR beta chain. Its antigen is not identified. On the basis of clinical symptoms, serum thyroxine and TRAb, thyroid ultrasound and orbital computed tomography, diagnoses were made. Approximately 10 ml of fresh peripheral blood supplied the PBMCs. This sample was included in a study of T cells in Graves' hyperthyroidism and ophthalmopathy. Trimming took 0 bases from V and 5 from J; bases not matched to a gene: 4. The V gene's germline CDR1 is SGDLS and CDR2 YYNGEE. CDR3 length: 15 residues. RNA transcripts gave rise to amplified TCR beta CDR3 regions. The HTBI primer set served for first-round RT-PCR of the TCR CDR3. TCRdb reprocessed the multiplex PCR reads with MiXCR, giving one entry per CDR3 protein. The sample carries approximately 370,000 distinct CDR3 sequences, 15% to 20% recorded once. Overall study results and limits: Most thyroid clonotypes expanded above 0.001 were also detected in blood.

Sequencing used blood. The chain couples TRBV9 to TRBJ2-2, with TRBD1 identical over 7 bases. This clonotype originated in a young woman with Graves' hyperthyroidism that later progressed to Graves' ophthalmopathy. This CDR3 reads CASSVEQGYTGELFF. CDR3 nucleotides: TGTGCCAGCAGCGTAGAACAGGGGTATACCGGGGAGCTGTTTTTT.